This T cell receptor beta chain comes out of a study of T cell changes during pregnancy in multiple sclerosis. Germline CDR1 is SGHVS and CDR2 is FNYEAQ. With 4 bases removed from V and 6 bases from J, the gap between germline ends came to 12 bases. The CDR3 has 13 residues. Profiling relied on immunoSEQ multiplex PCR, and the TCRdb table lists in-frame clones only, not all of them. The sample records tens of thousands of clones, roughly 90% being singletons. This clone appeared a single time. The rearrangement uses TRBV7-6 and TRBJ1-2, with a weak D call TRBD1 (5 bases). This sequence was found in a female donor in good health, enrolled as a control in a pregnancy study. This specimen was peripheral blood, taken in the first trimester of pregnancy. CDR3 amino acids: CASSSSDTDGYTF. CDR3 bases: TGTGCCAGCAGCTCCTCGGACACGGATGGCTACACCTTC. Full variable domain (outside the CDR3, taken from reference TRBV7-6 and TRBJ1-2): GAGVSQSPRYKVTKRGQDVALRCDPISGHVSLYWYRQALGQGPEFLTYFNYEAQQDKSGLPNDRFSAERPEGSISTLTIQRTEQRDSAMYRCASSSSDTDGYTFGSGTRLTVV.